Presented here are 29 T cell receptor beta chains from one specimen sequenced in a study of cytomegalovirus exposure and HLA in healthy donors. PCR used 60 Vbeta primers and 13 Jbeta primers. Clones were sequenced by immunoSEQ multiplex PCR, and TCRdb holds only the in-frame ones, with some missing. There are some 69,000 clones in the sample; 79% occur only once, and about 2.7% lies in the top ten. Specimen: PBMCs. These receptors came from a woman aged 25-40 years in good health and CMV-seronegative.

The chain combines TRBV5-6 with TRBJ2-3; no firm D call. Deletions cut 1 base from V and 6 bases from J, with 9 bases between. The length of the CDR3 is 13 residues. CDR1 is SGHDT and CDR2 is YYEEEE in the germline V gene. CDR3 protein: CASSLWPPDTQYF. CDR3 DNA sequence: TGTGCCAGCAGCTTGTGGCCACCCGATACGCAGTATTTT.

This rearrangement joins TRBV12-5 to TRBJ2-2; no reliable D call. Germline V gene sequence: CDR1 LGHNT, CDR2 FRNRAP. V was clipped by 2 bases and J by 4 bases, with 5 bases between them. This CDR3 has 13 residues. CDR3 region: CASGLLLTGELFF. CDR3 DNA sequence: TGTGCTAGTGGTTTGCTACTCACCGGGGAGCTGTTTTTT.

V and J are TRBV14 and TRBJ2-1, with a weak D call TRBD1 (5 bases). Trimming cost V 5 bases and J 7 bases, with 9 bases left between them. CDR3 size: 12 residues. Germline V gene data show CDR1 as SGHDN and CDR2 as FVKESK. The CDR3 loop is CASSAPGNEQFF. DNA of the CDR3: TGTGCCAGCAGCGCCCCAGGGAATGAGCAGTTCTTC.

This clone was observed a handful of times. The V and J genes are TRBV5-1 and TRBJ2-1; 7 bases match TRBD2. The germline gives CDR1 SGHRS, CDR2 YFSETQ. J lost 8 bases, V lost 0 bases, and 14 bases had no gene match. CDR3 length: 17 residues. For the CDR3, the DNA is TGCGCCAGCAGCTTGGGGGCTGCGGGAGTGATTATCGATGAGCAGTTCTTC. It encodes CASSLGAAGVIIDEQFF.

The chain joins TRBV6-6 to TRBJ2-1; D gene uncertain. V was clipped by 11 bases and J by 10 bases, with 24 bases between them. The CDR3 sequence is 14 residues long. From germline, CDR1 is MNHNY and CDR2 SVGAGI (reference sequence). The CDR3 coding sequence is TGTGCCGTCCATGAACGAGCGCCCGTTGGGGAGCAGTTCTTC. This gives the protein CAVHERAPVGEQFF.

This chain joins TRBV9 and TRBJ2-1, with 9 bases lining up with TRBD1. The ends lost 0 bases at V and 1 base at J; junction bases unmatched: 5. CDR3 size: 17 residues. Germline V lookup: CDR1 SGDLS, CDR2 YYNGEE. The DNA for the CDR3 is TGTGCCAGCAGCGTAGAGGGGGACAGGGAGTCCTACAATGAGCAGTTCTTC. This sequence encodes CASSVEGDRESYNEQFF.

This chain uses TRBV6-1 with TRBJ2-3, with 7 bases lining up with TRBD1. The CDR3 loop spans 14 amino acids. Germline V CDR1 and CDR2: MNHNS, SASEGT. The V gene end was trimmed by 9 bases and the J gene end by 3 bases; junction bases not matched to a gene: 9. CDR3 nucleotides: TGTGCCAGTGGGACAGCCGACGGGACAGATACGCAGTATTTT. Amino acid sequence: CASGTADGTDTQYF.

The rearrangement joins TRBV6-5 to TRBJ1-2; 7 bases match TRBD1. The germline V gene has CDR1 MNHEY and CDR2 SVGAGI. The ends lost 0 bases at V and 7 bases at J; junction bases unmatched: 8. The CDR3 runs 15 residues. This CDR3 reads CASSYSKQGSTGYTF. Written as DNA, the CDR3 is TGTGCCAGCAGTTACTCCAAACAGGGGTCCACTGGCTACACCTTC.

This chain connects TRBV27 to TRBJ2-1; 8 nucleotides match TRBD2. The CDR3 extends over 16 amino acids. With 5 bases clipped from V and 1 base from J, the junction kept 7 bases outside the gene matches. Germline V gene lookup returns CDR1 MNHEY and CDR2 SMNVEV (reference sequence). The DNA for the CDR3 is TGTGCCAGCAGTATAAGGCCGGGGGGGTCCTACAATGAGCAGTTCTTC. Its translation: CASSIRPGGSYNEQFF.

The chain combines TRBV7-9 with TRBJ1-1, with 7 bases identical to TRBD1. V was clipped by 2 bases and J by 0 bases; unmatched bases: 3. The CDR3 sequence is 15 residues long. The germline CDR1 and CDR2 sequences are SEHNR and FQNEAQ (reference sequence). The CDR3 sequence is CASSLQTGLNTEAFF. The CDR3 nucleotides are TGTGCCAGCAGCTTACAGACAGGGTTGAACACTGAAGCTTTCTTT.

The CDR3 reads CASSQAVLNTGELFF. The CDR3 coding sequence is TGCGCCAGCAGCCAAGCGGTCCTGAACACCGGGGAGCTGTTTTTT. The chain combines TRBV4-3 with TRBJ2-2; the D is unclear. The CDR3 contains 15 residues. Germline loops: CDR1 LGHNA, CDR2 YSLEER. V lost 1 base to trimming and J lost 1 base, with 7 bases between them.

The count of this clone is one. The chain's CDR3 is CASSVMGGEQYF. In DNA, the CDR3 is TGTGCCAGCAGCGTAATGGGAGGCGAGCAGTACTTC. The chain couples TRBV9 to TRBJ2-7, with D perhaps matching TRBD2 (6 bases). The CDR3 sequence is 12 residues long. V gave up 1 base and J gave up 6 bases, with 8 bases separating them. Germline-derived CDR1 and CDR2 are SGDLS and YYNGEE.

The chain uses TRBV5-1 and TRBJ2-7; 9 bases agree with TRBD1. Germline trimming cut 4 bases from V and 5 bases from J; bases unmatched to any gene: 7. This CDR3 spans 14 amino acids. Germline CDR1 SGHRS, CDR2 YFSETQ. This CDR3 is CASSPGTGIDEQYF. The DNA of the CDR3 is TGCGCCAGCAGCCCTGGGACAGGGATAGACGAGCAGTACTTC.

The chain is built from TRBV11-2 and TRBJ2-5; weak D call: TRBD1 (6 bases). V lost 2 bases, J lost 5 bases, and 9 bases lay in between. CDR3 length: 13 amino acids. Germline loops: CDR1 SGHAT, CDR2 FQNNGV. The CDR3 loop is CASSLQGLETQYF. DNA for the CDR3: TGTGCCAGCAGCTTACAGGGGTTGGAGACCCAGTACTTC.

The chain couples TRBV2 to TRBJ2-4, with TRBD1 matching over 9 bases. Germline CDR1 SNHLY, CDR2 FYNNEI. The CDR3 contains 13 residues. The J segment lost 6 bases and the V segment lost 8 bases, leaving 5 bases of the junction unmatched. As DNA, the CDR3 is TGTGCCAGCTTGGGACAGGGTCCAAACATTCAGTACTTC. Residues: CASLGQGPNIQYF.

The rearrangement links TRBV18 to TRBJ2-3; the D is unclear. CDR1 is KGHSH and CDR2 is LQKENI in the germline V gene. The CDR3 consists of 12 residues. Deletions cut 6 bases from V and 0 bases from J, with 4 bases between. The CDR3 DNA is TGTGCCAGCTCCTCTAGCACAGATACGCAGTATTTT. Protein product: CASSSSTDTQYF.

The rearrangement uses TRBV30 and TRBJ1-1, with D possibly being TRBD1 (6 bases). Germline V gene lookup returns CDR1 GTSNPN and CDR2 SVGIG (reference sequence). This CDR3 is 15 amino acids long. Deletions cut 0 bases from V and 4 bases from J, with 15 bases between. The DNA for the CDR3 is TGTGCCTGGAGTGTAAATGGGGGCGCAGGCACTGAAGCTTTCTTT. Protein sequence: CAWSVNGGAGTEAFF.

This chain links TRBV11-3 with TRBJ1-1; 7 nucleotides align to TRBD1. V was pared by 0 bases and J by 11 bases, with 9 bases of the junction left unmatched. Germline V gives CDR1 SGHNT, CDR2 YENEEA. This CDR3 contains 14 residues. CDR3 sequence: CASSLEEGTAAAFF. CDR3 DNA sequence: TGTGCCAGCAGCTTAGAGGAGGGGACAGCGGCGGCTTTCTTT.

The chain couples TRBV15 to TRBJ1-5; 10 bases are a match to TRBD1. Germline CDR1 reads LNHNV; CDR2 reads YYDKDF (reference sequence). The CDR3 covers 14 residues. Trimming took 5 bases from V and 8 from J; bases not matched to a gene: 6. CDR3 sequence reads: CATSRDRGREPQHF. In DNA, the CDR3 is TGTGCCACCAGCCGCGACAGGGGGCGGGAGCCCCAGCATTTT.

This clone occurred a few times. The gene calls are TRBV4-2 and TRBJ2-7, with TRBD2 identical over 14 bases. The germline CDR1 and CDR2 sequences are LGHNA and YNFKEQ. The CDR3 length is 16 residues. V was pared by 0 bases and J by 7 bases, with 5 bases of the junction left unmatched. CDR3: CASSQETSGRAWEQYV. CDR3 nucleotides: TGTGCCAGCAGCCAAGAGACTAGCGGGAGGGCCTGGGAGCAGTACGTC.

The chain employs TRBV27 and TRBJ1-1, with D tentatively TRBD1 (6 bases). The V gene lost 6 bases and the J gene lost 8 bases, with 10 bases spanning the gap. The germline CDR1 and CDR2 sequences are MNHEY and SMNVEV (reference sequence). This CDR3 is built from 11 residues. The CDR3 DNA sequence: TGTGCCAGCAGGACCGGGACAGAAGCTTTCTTT. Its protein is CASRTGTEAFF.

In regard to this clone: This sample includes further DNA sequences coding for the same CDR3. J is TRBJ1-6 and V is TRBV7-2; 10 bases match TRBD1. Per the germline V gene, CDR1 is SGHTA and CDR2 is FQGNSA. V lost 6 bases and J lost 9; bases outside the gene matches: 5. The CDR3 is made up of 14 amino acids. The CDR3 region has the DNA TGTGCCAGCAGGGAGCGGACAGGGGGTTCACCCCTCCACTTT. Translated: CASRERTGGSPLHF.

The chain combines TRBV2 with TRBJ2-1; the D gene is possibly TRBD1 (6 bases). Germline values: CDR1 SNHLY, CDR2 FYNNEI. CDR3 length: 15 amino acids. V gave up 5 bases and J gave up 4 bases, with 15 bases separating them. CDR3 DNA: TGTGCCAGCAGTCAGAAGTGGGGGCGGTACAATGAGCAGTTCTTC. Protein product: CASSQKWGRYNEQFF.

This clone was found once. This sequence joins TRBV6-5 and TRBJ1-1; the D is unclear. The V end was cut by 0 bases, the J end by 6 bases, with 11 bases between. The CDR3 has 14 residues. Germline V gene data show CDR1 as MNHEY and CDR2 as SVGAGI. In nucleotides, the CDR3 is TGTGCCAGCAGTTACTCGAGCTCTAGCGCTGAAGCTTTCTTT. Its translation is CASSYSSSSAEAFF.

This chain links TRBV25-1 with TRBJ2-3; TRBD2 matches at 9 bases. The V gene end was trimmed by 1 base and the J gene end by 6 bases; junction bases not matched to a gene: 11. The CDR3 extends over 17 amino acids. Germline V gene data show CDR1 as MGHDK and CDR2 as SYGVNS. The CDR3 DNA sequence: TGTGCCAGCAGTGAATCCTTGGCGGGAGGGTTAATGGATACGCAGTATTTT. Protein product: CASSESLAGGLMDTQYF.

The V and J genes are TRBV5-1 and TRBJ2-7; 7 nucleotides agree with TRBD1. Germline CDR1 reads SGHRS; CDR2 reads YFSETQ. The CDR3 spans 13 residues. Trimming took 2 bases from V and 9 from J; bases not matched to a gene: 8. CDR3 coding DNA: TGCGCCAGCAGCTTTGGACAGGACGAGGCGCAGTACTTC. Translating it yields CASSFGQDEAQYF.

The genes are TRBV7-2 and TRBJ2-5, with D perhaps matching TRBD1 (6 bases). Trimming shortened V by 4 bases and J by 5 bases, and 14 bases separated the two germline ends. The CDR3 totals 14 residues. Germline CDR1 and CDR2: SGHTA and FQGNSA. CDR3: CASSSVGRGETQYF. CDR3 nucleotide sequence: TGTGCCAGCAGCTCCGTGGGCAGGGGTGAGACCCAGTACTTC.

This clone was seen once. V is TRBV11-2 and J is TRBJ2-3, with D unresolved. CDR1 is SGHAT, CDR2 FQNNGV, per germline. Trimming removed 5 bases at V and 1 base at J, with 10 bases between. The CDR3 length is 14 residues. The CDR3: CASSLRRGTDTQYF. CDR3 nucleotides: TGTGCCAGCAGCCTTCGACGGGGCACAGATACGCAGTATTTT.

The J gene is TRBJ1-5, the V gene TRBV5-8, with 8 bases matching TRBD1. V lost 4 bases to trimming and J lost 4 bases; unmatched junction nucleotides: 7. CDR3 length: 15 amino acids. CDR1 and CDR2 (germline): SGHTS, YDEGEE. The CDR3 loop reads CASSKGTGKNQPQHF. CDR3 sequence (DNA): TGTGCCAGCAGCAAAGGGACAGGAAAAAATCAGCCCCAGCATTTT.